The present T cell receptor beta chain was sequenced within a study of cytomegalovirus exposure and HLA in healthy donors. Likely unrecorded immune exposures existed in these nominally healthy donors. With respect to this clone: The identical CDR3 is also encoded by other nucleotide sequences in the sample.

Amplification used 60 Vbeta primers and 13 Jbeta primers. This table comes from immunoSEQ multiplex PCR, and its TCRdb copy is limited to in-frame clones, with some not included. Among 150,000 to 200,000 clones listed, more than 80% were seen once. Specimen: PBMCs. This clonotype originated in a woman aged 18 to 35 in good health and CMV-seropositive.

The CDR3 sequence: CSVGQASGNTIYF. The CDR3 nucleotides are TGCAGCGTCGGCCAGGCCTCTGGAAACACCATATATTTT. J is TRBJ1-3 and V is TRBV29-1; D not resolved. The CDR3 spans 13 residues. Trimming removed 6 bases at V and 0 bases at J, with 9 bases between. Germline assignment: CDR1 SQVTM and CDR2 ANQGSEA. The complete variable domain, with remaining parts taken from reference TRBV29-1 and TRBJ1-3, reads SAVISQKPSRDICQRGTSLTIQCQVDSQVTMMFWYRQQPGQSLTLIATANQGSEATYESGFVIDKFPISRPNLTFSTLTVSNMSPEDSSIYLCSVGQASGNTIYFGEGSWLTVV.